This passage covers 8 T cell receptor beta chains from one sample sequenced in a study of lymphopenia after photon versus proton radiotherapy. The table came from immunoSEQ multiplex PCR; TCRdb's copy has only in-frame clones and leaves some out. The data hold 67,000 or so clones, with 80% to 90% observed a single time. Sequencing was performed on peripheral blood, taken from a patient treated with proton-based radiotherapy. The source of these receptors is an elderly man with esophageal cancer.

The CDR3 loop reads CASSLGAGANYGYTF. The CDR3 coding sequence is TGCGCCAGCAGCTTGGGGGCAGGGGCTAACTATGGCTACACCTTC. The chain carries TRBV5-1 and TRBJ1-2; D might be TRBD1 (6 bases). This CDR3 region has 15 residues. Germline-derived CDR1 and CDR2 are SGHRS and YFSETQ. Trimming stripped 0 bases from V and 0 bases from J, with 9 bases between.

The chain is built from TRBV4-3 and TRBJ2-2, with a possible D match to TRBD2 (6 bases). CDR1 is LGHNA and CDR2 is YSLEER in the germline V gene. V was pared by 0 bases and J by 6 bases, with 17 bases between. This CDR3 has 17 residues. The CDR3 DNA reads TGCGCCAGCAGCCAAGAAATCCGTACTAGCCGACCCGGGGAGCTGTTTTTT. Its protein is CASSQEIRTSRPGELFF.

The CDR3 protein is CASSLNRVGRAPYEQYF. The CDR3 nucleotides are TGTGCCAGCTCACTTAACCGTGTCGGGAGGGCCCCCTACGAGCAGTACTTC. The chain links TRBV18 to TRBJ2-7; 8 nucleotides line up with TRBD2. The CDR3 is 17 residues long. The germline V gene has CDR1 KGHSH and CDR2 LQKENI. The V segment lost 4 bases and the J segment 2 bases; nucleotides outside the gene matches: 13.

The J gene is TRBJ1-2, the V gene TRBV6-6; D gene unclear. Germline loops: CDR1 MNHNY, CDR2 SVGAGI (reference sequence). The CDR3 has 12 residues. V was shortened by 8 bases and J by 8 bases, with 15 bases between the two germline ends. CDR3 in amino acids: CASGPLGGGYTF. Here the CDR3 DNA reads TGTGCCAGCGGGCCCCTAGGAGGGGGCTACACCTTC.

The chain uses TRBV11-1 and TRBJ2-5; D gene uncertain. With the DNA end fitting TRBJ2-7 better, the J assignment may be wrong. The CDR3 covers 14 residues. Germline-derived CDR1 and CDR2 are SGHAT and FQDESV (reference sequence). For the CDR3, the DNA is TGTGCCAGCAGCTTAGTTGGCGGAACCTACGAGCAGTACTTC. It is translated as CASSLVGGTYEQYF.

J is TRBJ1-2 and V is TRBV7-9, with no clear D. The V end was cut by 1 base, the J end by 6 bases, with 15 bases between. This CDR3 region has 15 residues. Germline V gives CDR1 SEHNR, CDR2 FQNEAQ (reference sequence). The DNA for the CDR3 is TGTGCCAGCAGCTTAGGGGCCTCTAGTGTTAATGGCTACACCTTC. Translation: CASSLGASSVNGYTF.

CDR3 amino acids: CASSRQSSGANVLTF. The DNA for the CDR3 is TGTGCCAGCAGTAGACAGAGCTCTGGGGCCAACGTCCTGACTTTC. V gene TRBV27 combines with J gene TRBJ2-6; perhaps TRBD1 as D (5 bases). CDR1 is MNHEY and CDR2 is SMNVEV in the germline V gene (reference sequence). V lost 5 bases and J lost 0, with 8 bases in between. This CDR3 contains 15 residues.

J is TRBJ2-7 and V is TRBV27; 7 nucleotides agree with TRBD1. The trim removed 5 bases at V and 4 bases at J, leaving 8 bases unmatched. CDR1 is MNHEY and CDR2 is SMNVEV in the germline V gene (reference sequence). The CDR3 is 14 residues long. CDR3 sequence: CASSPQGGAYEQYF. As DNA, the CDR3 is TGTGCCAGCAGTCCCCAAGGGGGCGCATACGAGCAGTACTTC.